This entry is about one TCR beta chain. What it binds is not known. This sample is drawn from a study of cytomegalovirus exposure and HLA in healthy donors. Whole-study results and caveats: On later analysis, the bulk of CMV-associated TCR beta chains appeared to be HLA-restricted.

PCR amplification relied on 60 Vbeta primers (plus 13 Jbeta primers). Sequencing used immunoSEQ multiplex PCR; TCRdb keeps in-frame clones, though not all of them. The repertoire consists of about 85,000 clones, with roughly 80% occurring once and the leading ten covering 20% to 25%. From germline, CDR1 is SGHRS and CDR2 YFSETQ. The CDR3 has 12 residues. Germline trimming cut 4 bases from V and 9 bases from J; bases unmatched to any gene: 4. The receptor comes from a woman aged 45-60 years in good health and CMV-seropositive. The chain combines TRBV5-1 with TRBJ2-1, with TRBD2 identical over 7 bases. The material sequenced was PBMCs. The CDR3 nucleotides read TGCGCCAGCAGCCCAGGACTAGGTGAGCAGTTCTTC. This codes for CASSPGLGEQFF.